This T cell receptor (beta chain) was sequenced for a study of shared clonotypes between healthy human individuals. Study-wide results and caveats: Few donors limited the genetic and exposure-history diversity represented.

The CDR3 contains 15 residues. V trimming: 0 bases; J trimming: 10 bases; junction bases outside the gene matches: 9. Germline CDR1 reads MDHEN; CDR2 reads SYDVKM. To note about this clone: What it binds is unknown.

Libraries were prepared by immunoSEQ multiplex PCR; TCRdb keeps only in-frame clonotypes and omits some of them. The sample consists of roughly 1.5 million clones, approximately 98% of them appearing once. The clonotype originates from a man aged 25 to 45 in good health. Material: naive CD4+ T cells sorted from blood. Regarding subset: CD45RA+ positively selected. The rearrangement uses TRBV28 and TRBJ2-1; 7 positions agree with TRBD2. The DNA of the CDR3 is TGTGCCAGCAGTTTATGGTTCGGGGGGTCTCAAGAGCAGTTCTTC. As protein: CASSLWFGGSQEQFF. Full variable domain (remainder filled in from reference TRBV28 and TRBJ2-1): DVKVTQSSRYLVKRTGEKVFLECVQDMDHENMFWYRQDPGLGLRLIYFSYDVKMKEKGDIPEGYSVSREKKERFSLILESASTNQTSMYLCASSLWFGGSQEQFFGPGTRLTVL.